The 24 T cell receptor beta chains presented below share a single source sample, sequenced in a study of blood T cells in healthy people across ages. It was with a sample-barcoded 5' primer and a J-beta primer mix that a second PCR of roughly 7 to 12 cycles was run. Each CDR3 protein is one row after TCRdb ran MiXCR on the 5' RACE reads. The repertoire consists of around 1,000,000 distinct CDR3 sequences, with approximately 25% occurring once and the leading ten covering less than 0.75%. These data were also reused for a study on T cells of mothers and their children.

The sample taken for sequencing was blood. Receptor source: a girl aged 2-10 years in good health.

This chain links TRBV6-6 with TRBJ2-7; D not resolved. V gave up 6 bases and J gave up 6 bases, with 18 bases separating them. The length of the CDR3 is 14 residues. Germline loops: CDR1 MNHNY, CDR2 SVGAGI (reference sequence). The CDR3 sequence is CASSLAENFAEQYF. The CDR3 DNA follows: TGTGCCAGCAGCCTTGCTGAGAACTTCGCCGAGCAGTACTTC.

This clonotype has more than one count but fewer than ten. Germline is not matched at one junction end, which may reflect a read error. The V call is TRBV20-1, the J call TRBJ2-7, with a possible D match to TRBD1 (7 bases). The CDR3 has 13 residues. Per germline, CDR1 DFQATT and CDR2 SNEGSKA (reference sequence). The chain's CDR3 is CSAITGTAGEKYF. As DNA, the CDR3 is TGCAGTGCTATTACAGGGACAGCGGGCGAGAAGTACTTC.

Worth noting for this clonotype: Possible read error: a much larger clone is one base away. The V call is TRBV6-5, the J call TRBJ2-1, with a tentative D call TRBD2 (6 bases). The CDR3 is made up of 12 amino acids. The germline V gene has CDR1 MNHEY and CDR2 SVGAGI. This chain's CDR3 is CASTYGGNERFF. CDR3 bases: TGTGCCAGCACCTACGGGGGAAATGAGCGGTTCTTC.

A single count supports this clonotype. In DNA, the CDR3 is TGTGCCAGCAGCCAAGTCTTGGGCGGGAGACCCGGGGAGCTGTTTTTT. This sequence encodes CASSQVLGGRPGELFF. The V gene is TRBV14, the J gene TRBJ2-2; TRBD2 matches at 7 bases. The CDR3 length is 16 residues. The V and J ends lost 1 base and 6 bases, in that order; junction bases with no gene match: 8. From germline, CDR1 is SGHDN and CDR2 FVKESK.

With regard to this clonotype: One end of the junction fails to match germline, which may point to a read error. This chain joins TRBV7-2 and TRBJ2-3; the match to TRBD2 covers 15 bases. Germline CDR1 SGHTA, CDR2 FQGNSA. This CDR3 spans 16 amino acids. Here the CDR3 DNA reads TGTGCCAGCGGCTTTGGGACTAGCGGGAGGACAGATACGCAGTATTTT. It translates to CASGFGTSGRTDTQYF.

Comment on this clonotype: With a much larger clone just one base away, this may be a read error. The chain has TRBV6-2 or TRBV6-3 and TRBJ2-5; D is unclear. This CDR3 region has 11 residues. Germline CDR1 is MNHEY and CDR2 is SVGEGT. The CDR3 sequence: CASSYSTEQSF. The DNA for the CDR3 is TGTGCCAGCAGTTACTCAACTGAGCAGTCCTTC.

This clonotype was counted between two and nine times. This chain links TRBV29-1 with TRBJ2-7, with D perhaps being TRBD1 or TRBD2 (5 bases each). The CDR3 totals 13 residues. V was pared by 6 bases and J by 3 bases, with 15 bases between. Looked up from germline, CDR1 is SQVTM and CDR2 is ANQGSEA. CDR3 sequence: CSVRQGRDYEQYF. In DNA, the CDR3 is TGCAGCGTCCGCCAGGGACGGGACTACGAGCAGTACTTC.

This clonotype was seen more than once but under ten times. CDR3 sequence reads: CASSLGAGPGGLSEQYF. CDR3 DNA sequence: TGTGCCAGCAGCTTAGGCGCGGGGCCAGGGGGCTTGAGCGAGCAGTACTTC. This chain joins TRBV7-9 and TRBJ2-7; 8 bases agree with TRBD1. Germline V CDR1 and CDR2: SEHNR, FQNEAQ (reference sequence). This CDR3 is built from 17 residues. J was trimmed by 6 bases and V by 1 base; bases with no gene match: 14.

The chain combines TRBV4-1 with TRBJ1-2, with D unresolved. V lost 0 bases and J lost 4, with 6 bases in between. Looked up from germline, CDR1 is MGHRA and CDR2 is YSYEKL. CDR3 length equals 13 residues. Here the CDR3 DNA reads TGCGCCAGCAGCCAAGAAAATTTCTATGGCTACACCTTC. Protein sequence: CASSQENFYGYTF.

Only a few counts were recorded for this clonotype. The chain employs TRBV10-3 and TRBJ1-5; 8 bases fit TRBD1. The CDR3 loop spans 16 amino acids. The germline V gene has CDR1 ENHRY and CDR2 SYGVKD. Trimming removed 4 bases from V and 3 bases from J; junction bases left unmatched: 8. This CDR3 reads CAISVTGGVYNQPQHF. CDR3 DNA: TGTGCCATCAGTGTTACAGGGGGAGTTTACAATCAGCCCCAGCATTTT.

The chain is built from TRBV6-1 and TRBJ2-4; 10 bases align to TRBD1. Germline V lookup: CDR1 MNHNS, CDR2 SASEGT. J gave up 6 bases and V 8 bases, and 7 bases lay outside the gene matches. There are 14 residues in the CDR3. The CDR3 nucleotides read TGTGCCAGCGGGGGGTGGACAGGGGGAAACATTCAGTACTTC. Translating gives CASGGWTGGNIQYF.

This clonotype was counted only a few times. V and J are TRBV7-2 and TRBJ1-5; maybe TRBD1 (5 bases). Germline-derived CDR1 and CDR2 are SGHTA and FQGNSA. V lost 5 bases to trimming and J lost 7 bases, with 15 bases between them. This CDR3 comprises 14 residues. CDR3 residues: CASSPQFWGQPQHF. Written as DNA, the CDR3 is TGTGCCAGCAGCCCCCAGTTTTGGGGGCAGCCCCAGCATTTT.

The chain employs TRBV4-1 and TRBJ1-1; possibly TRBD1 for D (5 bases). The CDR3 runs 13 residues. V was pared by 2 bases and J by 11 bases, with 15 bases between. Germline V lookup: CDR1 MGHRA, CDR2 YSYEKL. CDR3: CASSQPQGIRAFF. In DNA, the CDR3 is TGCGCCAGCAGCCAACCCCAGGGTATACGGGCTTTCTTT.

This chain connects TRBV12-3 or TRBV12-4 to TRBJ2-7; a possible D gene is TRBD2 (6 bases). Trimming took off 6 bases at V and 8 bases at J, with 20 bases between the two ends. The CDR3 is made up of 14 amino acids. CDR3 loop: CASRLGAGPQKQYF. The DNA for the CDR3 is TGTGCCAGCAGGCTTGGAGCGGGTCCCCAAAAGCAGTACTTC.

This clonotype was detected a few times. J is TRBJ2-1 and V is TRBV25-1; D is unclear. The CDR3 spans 13 residues. Between the trimmed V and J ends, which lost 6 bases and 2 bases, there was a span of 8 bases. Germline loops: CDR1 MGHDK, CDR2 SYGVNS. In DNA form, the CDR3 reads TGTGCCAGCAGCCCCTTCACCTACAATGAGCAGTTCTTC. Its protein product is CASSPFTYNEQFF.

Of note for this clonotype: A read error may produce the germline difference seen at one junction end. The chain links TRBV20-1 to TRBJ1-4; no clear D gene. This CDR3 comprises 14 residues. CDR1 is DFQATT, CDR2 SNEGSKA, per germline (reference sequence). The CDR3 spells CSARVVGEGEKLVF. CDR3 DNA sequence: TGCAGTGCTAGAGTCGTCGGGGAAGGAGAAAAACTGGTTTTT.

This clonotype was detected a few times. V and J are TRBV20-1 and TRBJ2-1, with 9 bases that match TRBD2. Germline CDR1 is DFQATT and CDR2 is SNEGSKA (reference sequence). The ends lost 7 bases at V and 4 bases at J; junction bases unmatched: 11. This CDR3 has 15 amino acids. In DNA form, the CDR3 reads TGCAGTGTAATTTGGTCCGGACTAGCGTACAATGAGCAGTTCTTC. Protein product: CSVIWSGLAYNEQFF.

The V call is TRBV7-2, the J call TRBJ2-5; maybe TRBD2 (6 bases). V was pared by 8 bases and J by 4 bases, with 14 bases between. CDR1 and CDR2 from the germline V gene are SGHTA and FQGNSA. There are 13 residues in the CDR3. This chain's CDR3 is CASVMGRGETQYF. The CDR3, as DNA: TGTGCCAGCGTCATGGGGCGGGGAGAGACCCAGTACTTC. Drawing the rest from reference TRBV7-2 and TRBJ2-5, the complete variable domain is GAGVSQSPSNKVTEKGKDVELRCDPISGHTALYWYRQSLGQGLEFLIYFQGNSAPDKSGLPSDRFSAERTGGSVSTLTIQRTQQEDSAVYLCASVMGRGETQYFGPGTRLLVL.

This clonotype has only a few counts. The CDR3, as DNA: TGTGCCAGCAGCTCGGGTCAAAGGGCCAATGAGCAGTTCTTC. Its translation is CASSSGQRANEQFF. The chain has TRBV27 and TRBJ2-5; no firm D call. The end of the DNA fits TRBJ2-1 better, so the J call may be wrong. Germline V gene data show CDR1 as MNHEY and CDR2 as SMNVEV (reference sequence). CDR3 length: 14 residues.

The chain links TRBV2 to TRBJ1-1; the D gene is possibly TRBD1 (6 bases). The germline V gene has CDR1 SNHLY and CDR2 FYNNEI. V lost 3 bases, J lost 3 bases, and 14 bases lay in between. The CDR3 consists of 15 residues. DNA for the CDR3: TGTGCCAGCAGTGAGCGAGGGGGTTGGGACACTGAAGCTTTCTTT. Translation gives CASSERGGWDTEAFF. The entire variable domain, with the rest obtained from reference TRBV2 and TRBJ1-1, is as follows: EPEVTQTPSHQVTQMGQEVILRCVPISNHLYFYWYRQILGQKVEFLVSFYNNEISEKSEIFDDQFSVERPDGSNFTLKIRSTKLEDSAMYFCASSERGGWDTEAFFGQGTRLTVV.

This clonotype came up a few times. The rearrangement links TRBV12-5 to TRBJ2-4; D call uncertain. CDR1 is LGHNT and CDR2 is FRNRAP in the germline V gene. V lost 3 bases to trimming and J lost 0 bases, with 18 bases between them. The CDR3 is 18 amino acids. The CDR3 reads CASGFFIGRQLAKNIQYF. CDR3 coding DNA: TGTGCTAGTGGTTTTTTTATCGGACGGCAACTAGCCAAAAACATTCAGTACTTC.

The chain joins TRBV24-1 to TRBJ2-1; TRBD2 aligns across 9 bases. Per the germline V gene, CDR1 is KGHDR and CDR2 is SFDVKD. V lost 4 bases, J lost 0 bases, and 3 bases stayed unmatched. The CDR3 is 16 residues long. The CDR3 here is CATSDFSGGSYNEQFF. CDR3 DNA sequence: TGTGCCACCAGTGACTTTAGCGGGGGCTCCTACAATGAGCAGTTCTTC.

This clonotype was counted a single time. The chain has TRBV7-2 and TRBJ2-7; possible D gene TRBD2, 6 bases. CDR3 length equals 15 residues. Germline loops: CDR1 SGHTA, CDR2 FQGNSA. V lost 5 bases to trimming and J lost 3 bases, with 17 bases between them. The DNA of the CDR3 is TGTGCCAGCAGCCACCAGAGACTAGGGAACTACGAGCAGTACTTC. This codes for CASSHQRLGNYEQYF.

The sample holds a few counts of this clonotype. The chain carries TRBV20-1 and TRBJ2-5; no clear D gene. Judging by the DNA end, TRBJ2-1 fits better; the J call may be wrong. Per germline, CDR1 DFQATT and CDR2 SNEGSKA (reference sequence). This CDR3 has 13 residues. Here the CDR3 reads CSAKGPQNNEQFF. The CDR3 nucleotides are TGCAGTGCTAAGGGTCCCCAAAACAATGAGCAGTTCTTC.